These 9 T cell receptor beta chains came from one sample sequenced in a study of human T cells and chemical hapten exposure. MiXCR, run by TCRdb on the RACE reads, gives a single entry per CDR3 protein. Of about 87,000 distinct CDR3 sequences in the sample, 9.6% were seen once. Time point denoted: pre-sensitization, week 0. Specified treatment: therapeutic diphenylcyclopropenone sensitization with weekly scalp DPC. Sequencing was performed on whole blood, taken in connection with sensitization to the hapten diphenylcyclopropenone (DPC). The receptors stem from a woman aged 40 to 55 with alopecia areata. Some clones in this sample may be carry-over from other donors' samples.

In this sample, this clonotype turned up many times. V and J are TRBV9 and TRBJ2-7, with 8 bases that match TRBD1. Unmatched junction bases numbered 5, after V lost 0 bases and J lost 0 bases. Looked up from germline, CDR1 is SGDLS and CDR2 is YYNGEE. The length of the CDR3 is 16 residues. Here the CDR3 reads CASSVGGQAPSYEQYF. CDR3 coding DNA: TGTGCCAGCAGCGTAGGGGGACAGGCGCCCTCCTACGAGCAGTACTTC.

The rearrangement links TRBV11-2 to TRBJ1-2; D is possibly TRBD1 (6 bases). This CDR3 comprises 13 residues. The V gene's germline CDR1 is SGHAT and CDR2 FQNNGV. Trimming pared 4 bases from V and 4 bases from J, leaving 10 bases between. In DNA, the CDR3 is TGTGCCAGCAGCTCCGGGACACTCTATGGCTACACCTTC. This gives the protein CASSSGTLYGYTF.

This clonotype was picked up many times. The CDR3 reads CASSLEGPKSGAPLHF. The CDR3 DNA sequence: TGCGCCAGCAGCTTGGAGGGACCCAAAAGTGGGGCACCCCTCCACTTT. The V call is TRBV5-1, the J call TRBJ1-6, with a tentative D call TRBD1 (5 bases). Germline V gene sequence: CDR1 SGHRS, CDR2 YFSETQ. The CDR3 has 16 residues. The V end lost 0 bases, the J end lost 11 bases, and 18 bases lay between the germline ends.

The chain is built from TRBV12-3 or TRBV12-4 and TRBJ1-1; 12 nucleotides match TRBD1. J gave up 2 bases and V 3 bases, and 7 bases lay outside the gene matches. This CDR3 spans 17 amino acids. The CDR3 here is CASSFSGTGGPNTEAFF. CDR3 coding DNA: TGTGCCAGCAGTTTCTCTGGGACAGGGGGCCCAAACACTGAAGCTTTCTTT.

This sequence joins TRBV7-2 and TRBJ2-7, with D perhaps matching TRBD2 (5 bases). CDR1 SGHTA and CDR2 FQGNSA come from the germline V gene. The CDR3 is 12 amino acids. The germline V and J ends were trimmed by 5 bases and 4 bases, with 9 bases remaining between them. The CDR3 loop reads CASSPWEYEQYF. In DNA form, the CDR3 reads TGTGCCAGCAGCCCCTGGGAGTACGAGCAGTACTTC.

The chain carries TRBV28 and TRBJ2-3; 7 bases align to TRBD1. CDR1 is MDHEN, CDR2 SYDVKM, per germline. Trimming removed 5 bases from V and 6 bases from J; junction bases left unmatched: 8. The CDR3 covers 14 residues. The CDR3 region has the DNA TGTGCCAGCAGTGAGACAGGGAGAGTTGATACGCAGTATTTT. Translating gives CASSETGRVDTQYF.

This clonotype came up once. The gene calls are TRBV5-1 and TRBJ1-2; D remains unclear. V lost 6 bases and J 7 bases, leaving 22 bases between the germline ends. The CDR3 is 15 residues long. Germline CDR1 is SGHRS and CDR2 is YFSETQ. The CDR3 spells CASTGGVPSRSGYTF. The CDR3 DNA reads as TGCGCCAGCACCGGAGGAGTCCCCTCCCGCTCTGGCTACACCTTC.

This clonotype was seen many times. The chain couples TRBV6-1 to TRBJ1-2; 8 bases line up with TRBD1. This CDR3 has 14 amino acids. Germline-derived CDR1 and CDR2 are MNHNS and SASEGT. J lost 4 bases, V lost 3 bases, and 4 bases had no gene match. The CDR3 region is CASSEAGGIYGYTF. CDR3 in DNA: TGTGCCAGCAGTGAGGCAGGGGGCATCTATGGCTACACCTTC.

This clonotype has just one count. A much larger clone lies a single base off, so this may be a read error. The chain joins TRBV2 to TRBJ1-2, with 7 bases aligning to TRBD1. Germline values: CDR1 SNHLY, CDR2 FYNNEI. This CDR3 spans 13 amino acids. V lost 6 bases to trimming and J lost 8 bases; unmatched junction nucleotides: 9. The CDR3 spells CASRDRTNSGYTF. The CDR3 bases are TGTGCCAGCAGGGACAGGACAAATAGCGGCTACACCTTC.